The 27 T cell receptor beta chains reported below all come from one sample, sequenced in a study of blood T cell repertoires in COVID-19. Assay used: immunoSEQ multiplex PCR; TCRdb lists only in-frame clones, some missing. The sample lists about 75,000 clones, under 90% seen once, with about 2.7% in the top ten. Sequenced: peripheral blood. The receptors were gathered from a human donor in a cohort sampled during active COVID-19.

The rearrangement uses TRBV21-1 and TRBJ1-5; whether TRBD1, the table's D call, matches the DNA was not checked. TRBV21-1 is given as a pseudogene. The CDR3 runs 17 residues. CDR3 in DNA: TGTGCCAGCAGCACCCGACCCGGGACAGGGCACAATCAGCCCCAGCATTTT. This gives the protein CASSTRPGTGHNQPQHF.

This chain connects TRBV6-5 to TRBJ2-3, with 10 positions matching TRBD2. This CDR3 spans 15 amino acids. J gave up 5 bases and V 5 bases, and 7 bases lay outside the gene matches. Per germline, CDR1 MNHEY and CDR2 SVGAGI. The CDR3 DNA reads TGTGCCAGCAGTCCTCTAGCGGGAGATGGAGATACGCAGTATTTT. Protein product: CASSPLAGDGDTQYF.

The chain is built from TRBV28 and TRBJ1-1; D unresolved. The germline CDR1 and CDR2 sequences are MDHEN and SYDVKM. Trimming left V 4 bases short and J 5 bases short, with 11 bases between. This CDR3 spans 13 amino acids. CDR3 sequence (DNA): TGTGCCAGCAGTTGGAGAAGGAATACTGAAGCTTTCTTT. It is translated as CASSWRRNTEAFF.

The chain combines TRBV15 with TRBJ1-2, with unresolved D. Germline assignment: CDR1 LNHNV and CDR2 YYDKDF (reference sequence). The CDR3 length is 15 residues. The V gene lost 3 bases and the J gene lost 0 bases, with 11 bases spanning the gap. CDR3 coding DNA: TGTGCCACCAGCAGGAGCCTAGGTGCTAACTATGGCTACACCTTC. Translation gives CATSRSLGANYGYTF.

The V and J genes are TRBV18 and TRBJ2-3; possible D gene TRBD1, 5 bases. Per the germline V gene, CDR1 is KGHSH and CDR2 is LQKENI. V was shortened by 5 bases and J by 2 bases, with 11 bases between the two germline ends. The CDR3 is 14 residues long. The CDR3 region is CASSSRQNTDTQYF. Here the CDR3 DNA reads TGTGCCAGCTCATCTCGACAGAACACAGATACGCAGTATTTT.

The J gene is TRBJ1-6, the V gene TRBV4-1; tentative D call: TRBD1 (6 bases). This CDR3 has 15 residues. V was clipped by 2 bases and J by 5 bases, with 10 bases between them. Germline values: CDR1 MGHRA, CDR2 YSYEKL. The CDR3 is CASSQRTEDNSPLHF. CDR3 DNA: TGCGCCAGCAGCCAAAGGACAGAAGATAATTCACCCCTCCACTTT.

V is TRBV19 and J is TRBJ2-1; 11 bases align to TRBD2. Per the germline V gene, CDR1 is LNHDA and CDR2 is SQIVND (reference sequence). This CDR3 has 16 residues. V dropped 7 bases and J dropped 3; count of bases not matched to a gene: 8. The CDR3 reads CASMKGTSGFYNEQFF. CDR3 DNA: TGTGCCAGTATGAAAGGGACTAGCGGATTCTACAATGAGCAGTTCTTC.

The J gene is TRBJ2-3, the V gene TRBV4-1, with 10 bases identical to TRBD2. The CDR3 length is 15 residues. Germline assignment: CDR1 MGHRA and CDR2 YSYEKL. Trimming cost V 2 bases and J 3 bases; bases outside gene matches: 2. As DNA, the CDR3 is TGCGCCAGCAGCCAAATAGCGGGGGGTACAGATACGCAGTATTTT. It is translated as CASSQIAGGTDTQYF.

The V gene is TRBV19, the J gene TRBJ2-3, with 14 nucleotides matching TRBD2. After removal of 6 bases from V and 3 bases from J, the junction contained 2 bases not matched to a gene. In germline, CDR1 is LNHDA, CDR2 SQIVND (reference sequence). CDR3 length: 15 residues. For the CDR3, the DNA is TGTGCCAGTAGGAGGACTAGCGGGAGGACAGATACGCAGTATTTT. Protein product: CASRRTSGRTDTQYF.

This chain uses TRBV9 with TRBJ2-3, with D tentatively TRBD1 (6 bases). The CDR3 has 14 amino acids. Germline V lookup: CDR1 SGDLS, CDR2 YYNGEE. The germline V and J ends were trimmed by 4 bases and 6 bases, with 15 bases remaining between them. CDR3 nucleotide sequence: TGTGCCAGCAGCACCCCCCTGGGGGCCGATACGCAGTATTTT. Amino acids: CASSTPLGADTQYF. Complete variable domain (other parts from reference TRBV9 and TRBJ2-3): DSGVTQTPKHLITATGQRVTLRCSPRSGDLSVYWYQQSLDQGLQFLIQYYNGEERAKGNILERFSAQQFPDLHSELNLSSLELGDSALYFCASSTPLGADTQYFGPGTRLTVL.

J is TRBJ2-3 and V is TRBV30; possibly TRBD2 for D (6 bases). Per the germline V gene, CDR1 is GTSNPN and CDR2 is SVGIG (reference sequence). V lost 0 bases to trimming and J lost 5 bases, with 9 bases between them. The CDR3 length is 13 residues. This CDR3 reads CAWSVRGLDTQYF. The DNA for the CDR3 is TGTGCCTGGAGTGTCCGGGGACTAGATACGCAGTATTTT.

This sequence joins TRBV19 and TRBJ2-3; 9 bases fit TRBD2. The J segment lost 6 bases and the V segment lost 3 bases, leaving 10 bases of the junction unmatched. CDR1 is LNHDA and CDR2 is SQIVND in the germline V gene (reference sequence). This CDR3 comprises 16 residues. The CDR3 DNA is TGTGCCAGTAGTATTAGGCGGGGGGGCCTTGGGGATACGCAGTATTTT. Its translation: CASSIRRGGLGDTQYF. The variable domain in full, with the rest retrieved from reference TRBV19 and TRBJ2-3, is DGGITQSPKYLFRKEGQNVTLSCEQNLNHDAMYWYRQDPGQGLRLIYYSQIVNDFQKGDIAEGYSVSREKKESFPLTVTSAQKNPTAFYLCASSIRRGGLGDTQYFGPGTRLTVL.

V and J are TRBV5-1 and TRBJ2-2; the match to TRBD2 covers 11 bases. Germline values: CDR1 SGHRS, CDR2 YFSETQ. The CDR3 is 16 amino acids. V was pared by 4 bases and J by 6 bases, with 8 bases of the junction left unmatched. CDR3 protein: CASSILAGESSGELFF. DNA of the CDR3: TGCGCCAGCAGCATACTAGCGGGAGAAAGCTCCGGGGAGCTGTTTTTT.

The rearrangement uses TRBV15 and TRBJ1-1, with TRBD1 identical over 11 bases. With 3 bases clipped from V and 6 bases from J, the junction kept 6 bases outside the gene matches. Germline V gene data show CDR1 as LNHNV and CDR2 as YYDKDF (reference sequence). The CDR3 has 15 amino acids. The CDR3 DNA reads TGTGCCACCAGCAGGGACAGGGGGCCAATGGCTGAAGCTTTCTTT. Translation gives CATSRDRGPMAEAFF.

The rearrangement links TRBV7-9 to TRBJ1-5; D not certain. Germline values: CDR1 SEHNR, CDR2 FQNEAQ (reference sequence). Between the trimmed V and J ends, which lost 0 bases and 8 bases, there was a span of 5 bases. This CDR3 has 12 residues. The CDR3 DNA reads TGTGCCAGCAGCTTAGCCGAGGAGCCCCAGCATTTT. Its protein is CASSLAEEPQHF.

This clone has just one count. The genes are TRBV19 and TRBJ1-3; D remains unclear. The CDR3 spans 14 residues. Germline CDR1 and CDR2: LNHDA and SQIVND (reference sequence). The V gene lost 3 bases and the J gene lost 0 bases, with 6 bases spanning the gap. The CDR3 DNA reads as TGTGCCAGTAGTATTGGCGGCTCTGGAAACACCATATATTTT. It specifies CASSIGGSGNTIYF.

This chain connects TRBV5-5 to TRBJ1-5; weak D call: TRBD1 (6 bases). CDR1 SGHKS and CDR2 YYEKEE come from the germline V gene (reference sequence). V gave up 7 bases and J gave up 2 bases, with 13 bases separating them. CDR3 size: 14 residues. CDR3 nucleotide sequence: TGTGCCAGCTCAACCGAGGGGGGCAATCAGCCCCAGCATTTT. Translated, it gives CASSTEGGNQPQHF.

The V gene is TRBV3-1 (or the pseudogene TRBV3-2), the J gene TRBJ2-6; tentative D call: TRBD1 (6 bases). The CDR3 totals 16 residues. Deletions cut 6 bases from V and 2 bases from J, with 14 bases between. From germline, CDR1 is LGHDT and CDR2 YNNKEL (reference sequence). The CDR3 DNA reads TGTGCCAGCAGACCTTATACAGGGACTGGGGCCAACGTCCTGACTTTC. This gives the protein CASRPYTGTGANVLTF.

V gene TRBV11-2 combines with J gene TRBJ2-7, with no clear D. The germline V gene encodes CDR1 SGHAT and CDR2 FQNNGV. The CDR3 totals 13 residues. V shed 4 bases and J shed 3 bases, with 10 bases lying between them. CDR3 sequence: CASSSDRFYEQYF. CDR3 nucleotide sequence: TGTGCCAGCAGCTCAGACCGTTTCTACGAGCAGTACTTC.

This clone was detected only a few times. V and J are TRBV29-1 and TRBJ2-7, with 8 bases lining up with TRBD2. The CDR3 has 14 amino acids. Germline V lookup: CDR1 SQVTM, CDR2 ANQGSEA. Losses at the gene ends were 4 bases for V and 2 bases for J; bases not matched to a gene: 7. This chain's CDR3 is CSVVLAGGTYEQYF. Here the CDR3 DNA reads TGCAGCGTTGTTCTAGCGGGTGGGACCTACGAGCAGTACTTC.

This clone was counted only a few times. This chain links TRBV4-1 with TRBJ2-3, with 10 positions matching TRBD2. The CDR3 contains 16 residues. V lost 5 bases and J lost 2; bases outside the gene matches: 7. CDR1 and CDR2 (germline): MGHRA, YSYEKL. CDR3 coding DNA: TGCGCCAGCAGCAAGCGGGAGGGGGCTTACACAGATACGCAGTATTTT. Residues: CASSKREGAYTDTQYF.

The V and J genes are TRBV28 and TRBJ2-7, with TRBD1 matching over 7 bases. This CDR3 spans 15 amino acids. After removal of 1 base from V and 0 bases from J, the junction contained 3 bases not matched to a gene. Germline CDR1 MDHEN, CDR2 SYDVKM. The CDR3 is CASSLSGQTSYEQYF. The CDR3 DNA is TGTGCCAGCAGTTTATCGGGACAGACCTCCTACGAGCAGTACTTC.

In this sample, this clone turned up once. This chain connects TRBV7-8 to TRBJ1-1; D is possibly TRBD1 (6 bases). Trimming shortened V by 5 bases and J by 1 base, and 11 bases separated the two germline ends. Per germline, CDR1 SGHVS and CDR2 FQNEAQ. This CDR3 is built from 14 residues. The CDR3 spells CASSRGHANTEAFF. The CDR3 nucleotides read TGTGCCAGCAGCCGGGGACACGCGAACACTGAAGCTTTCTTT. The full variable domain, with the rest looked up from reference TRBV7-8 and TRBJ1-1, is GAGVSQSPRYKVAKRGQDVALRCDPISGHVSLFWYQQALGQGPEFLTYFQNEAQLDKSGLPSDRFFAERPEGSVSTLKIQRTQQEDSAVYLCASSRGHANTEAFFGQGTRLTVV.

This chain uses TRBV7-3 with TRBJ2-6; 8 bases map to TRBD2. Germline CDR1 reads SGHTA; CDR2 reads FQGTGA. After removal of 5 bases from V and 2 bases from J, the junction contained 20 bases not matched to a gene. The CDR3 is made up of 21 amino acids. The CDR3 bases are TGTGCCAGCAGCATAGGGCGAACCTATAGCGGGACCCGCACTGGGGCCAACGTCCTGACTTTC. Translation gives CASSIGRTYSGTRTGANVLTF.

The V and J genes are TRBV28 and TRBJ2-2; no definite D call. V lost 5 bases to trimming and J lost 5 bases, with 6 bases between them. In germline, CDR1 is MDHEN, CDR2 SYDVKM. The CDR3 extends over 12 amino acids. The CDR3 DNA reads TGTGCCAGCAGTCCCAGTACCGGGGAGCTGTTTTTT. It encodes CASSPSTGELFF.

The CDR3 is CASSPRVAAYEQYF. CDR3 nucleotide sequence: TGTGCCAGTAGTCCCCGGGTAGCGGCCTACGAGCAGTACTTC. The rearrangement uses TRBV19 and TRBJ2-7, with D perhaps matching TRBD2 (6 bases). Germline lookup yields CDR1 LNHDA and CDR2 SQIVND (reference sequence). The CDR3 is made up of 14 amino acids. V was clipped by 5 bases and J by 2 bases, with 13 bases between them.

This chain links TRBV9 with TRBJ1-3, with D perhaps TRBD1 (6 bases). There are 14 residues in the CDR3. Looked up from germline, CDR1 is SGDLS and CDR2 is YYNGEE. Trimming shortened V by 0 bases and J by 2 bases, and 6 bases separated the two germline ends. The CDR3 coding sequence is TGTGCCAGCAGCGTAGCAGGGGCTGGAAACACCATATATTTT. It is translated as CASSVAGAGNTIYF.